This T cell receptor (beta chain) was sequenced in a study of long-term antiretroviral therapy in people with HIV. CDR1 and CDR2 from the germline V gene are SGHRS and YFSETQ. The V gene lost 0 bases and the J gene lost 0 bases, with 8 bases spanning the gap. This CDR3 region has 15 residues. Overall study findings and caveats: Collection of the blood, which took place between the mid-2000s and the late 2010s, possibly occurred under older ART regimens. Post-ART diversity increased but stayed below transplant donor controls.

This clone was seen just once. Its target is unknown. Specimens carried about 0.85-10 million cryopreserved PBMC before DNA extraction. Researchers report immunoSEQ v3.0 was run at survey level. It was 40,000-50,000 T-cell genomes per sample that sequencing targeted. Data came from immunoSEQ multiplex PCR; TCRdb stores just in-frame clones and leaves some out. The sample has some 5,600 clones, about 77% seen once. The source was unsorted PBMCs, collected 1.8 years before starting antiretroviral therapy. This receptor was identified in a man aged 35-49 years with HIV. The chain has TRBV5-1 and TRBJ2-3; D remains ambiguous. CDR3 coding DNA: TGCGCCAGCAGCTTGGGTCAGTTAAGCACAGATACGCAGTATTTT. Translation gives CASSLGQLSTDTQYF. Supplemented by reference TRBV5-1 and TRBJ2-3, the full variable domain reads KAGVTQTPRYLIKTRGQQVTLSCSPISGHRSVSWYQQTPGQGLQFLFEYFSETQRNKGNFPGRFSGRQFSNSRSEMNVSTLELGDSALYLCASSLGQLSTDTQYFGPGTRLTVL.